Reported below is one T cell receptor beta chain. This entry belongs to a study of technical replicates of blood from a handful of donors. Germline assignment: CDR1 SGHRS and CDR2 YFSETQ. CDR3 size: 16 residues. V was pared by 1 base and J by 7 bases, with 9 bases of the junction left unmatched. TCRdb's table, derived via immunoSEQ multiplex PCR, lists solely in-frame clones and lacks some. The repertoire holds under 70,000 clones, with 92% as singletons. Sequenced: T cells isolated from PBMCs. The chain joins TRBV5-1 to TRBJ2-7; 12 bases are shared with TRBD2. This receptor was identified in a human donor in good health. The CDR3 spells CASSLSPSGRDREQYF. CDR3 sequence (DNA): TGCGCCAGCAGCTTGTCACCTAGCGGGAGGGATCGGGAGCAGTACTTC.